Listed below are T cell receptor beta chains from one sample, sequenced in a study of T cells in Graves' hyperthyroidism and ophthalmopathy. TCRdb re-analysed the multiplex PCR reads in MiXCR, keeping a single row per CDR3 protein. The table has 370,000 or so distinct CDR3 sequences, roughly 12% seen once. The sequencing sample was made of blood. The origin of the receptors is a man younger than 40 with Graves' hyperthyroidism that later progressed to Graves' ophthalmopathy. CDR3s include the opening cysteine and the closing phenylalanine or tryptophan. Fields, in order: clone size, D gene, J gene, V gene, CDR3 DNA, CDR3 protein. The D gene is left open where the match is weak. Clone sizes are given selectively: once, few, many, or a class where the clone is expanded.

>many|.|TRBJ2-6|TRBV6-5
TGTGCCAGCAGTTACAGGGGCTCTGGGGCCAACGTCCTGACTTTC
CASSYRGSGANVLTF
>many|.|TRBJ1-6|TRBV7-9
TGTGCCAGCAGCTTACAGACTAATTCACCCCTCCACTTT
CASSLQTNSPLHF
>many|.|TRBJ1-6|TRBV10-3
TGTGCCATCAGTGATAGTGACTGGGCAAATTCACCCCTCCACTTT
CAISDSDWANSPLHF
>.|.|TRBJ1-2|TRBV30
TGTGCCTGGAGTAACGGACACGGGCTTGGAGGCTACACCTTC
CAWSNGHGLGGYTF
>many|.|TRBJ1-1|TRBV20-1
TGCAGTGCTACCTGGACCGGCTATCGGGCAGCTTTCTTT
CSATWTGYRAAFF
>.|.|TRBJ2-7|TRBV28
TGTGCCAGCAGTTTACCCATCGGACATACCCCCGAGCAGTACTTC
CASSLPIGHTPEQYF
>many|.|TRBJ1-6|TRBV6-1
TGTGCCAGCAGGACTAGCTCCTATAATTCACCCCTCCACTTT
CASRTSSYNSPLHF
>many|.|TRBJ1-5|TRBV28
TGTGCCAGCAGCAGCCCATCTTACTACCAGCCCCAGCATTTT
CASSSPSYYQPQHF
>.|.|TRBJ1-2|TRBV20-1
TGCAGTGCTAGGGCGGGACTTACTGGGTATGGCTACACCTTC
CSARAGLTGYGYTF
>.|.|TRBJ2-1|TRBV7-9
TGTGCCAGCAGCTTATCCACATACAATGAGCAGTTCTTC
CASSLSTYNEQFF
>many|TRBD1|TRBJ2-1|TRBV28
TGTGCCGGGAGGGGGACAGGGCCCTTTAATGAGCAGTTCTTC
CAGRGTGPFNEQFF
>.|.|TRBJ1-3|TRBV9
TGTGCCAGCAGCGTAGGGTTGGGGCCCGCTGGAAACACCACATATTTT
CASSVGLGPAGNTTYF
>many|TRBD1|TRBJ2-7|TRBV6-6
TGTGCCAGCAGTTACTCGATGAGGACAGGGAACTACGAGCAGTACTTC
CASSYSMRTGNYEQYF
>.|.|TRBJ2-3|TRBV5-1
TGCGCCAGCAGCTGGGGCTCCCGTTCTAGCACAGATACGCAGTATTTT
CASSWGSRSSTDTQYF
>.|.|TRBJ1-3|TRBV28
TGTGCCAGCAGCCCGGGGACGGTCTCTGGAAACACCATATATTTT
CASSPGTVSGNTIYF
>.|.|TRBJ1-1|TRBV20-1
TGCAGTGCCGAGAGGGGCGCTGAAGCTTTCTTT
CSAERGAEAFF
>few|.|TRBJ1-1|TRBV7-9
TGTGCCAGCAGGCCTCGAAGGGTACTGAACACTGAAGCTTTCTTT
CASRPRRVLNTEAFF
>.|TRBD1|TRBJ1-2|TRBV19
TGTGCCAGTAGTGCCGGGACAGGGCGAGAGGGCTATGGCTACACCTTC
CASSAGTGREGYGYTF
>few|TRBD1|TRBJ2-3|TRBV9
TGTGCCAGCAGCGTGCCCAGAGAGATTGGGCACATTGGGACAGGAGCGCTAGACACGCAGTATTTT
CASSVPREIGHIGTGALDTQYF